Below, one T cell receptor (beta chain) is given with its context. The antigen remains unidentified. A second PCR of 7 to 11 cycles used a sample-barcoded 5' primer and a J-beta primer mix. TCRdb reprocessed the 5' RACE reads via MiXCR and lists one record per CDR3 protein. The sample contains hundreds of thousands of distinct CDR3 sequences, around 45% of which appear only once. The data belong to a study of blood T cells in healthy people across ages. Germline values: CDR1 SGHTA, CDR2 FQGNSA. There are 15 residues in the CDR3. V lost 3 bases, J lost 1 base, and 10 bases lay in between. General study results and limits: There were more naive CD4+ cells and higher diversity in long-lived donors than in aged donors.

The chain is built from TRBV7-2 and TRBJ2-4; the D gene is possibly TRBD2 (5 bases). The TCR comes from an older woman in good health. The specimen was blood. This chain's CDR3 is CASSFGSLAKNIQYF. CDR3 sequence (DNA): TGTGCCAGCAGCTTTGGGAGTCTGGCCAAAAACATTCAGTACTTC. The full variable domain, in which reference TRBV7-2 and TRBJ2-4 provide the parts outside the CDR3, is GAGVSQSPSNKVTEKGKDVELRCDPISGHTALYWYRQSLGQGLEFLIYFQGNSAPDKSGLPSDRFSAERTGGSVSTLTIQRTQQEDSAVYLCASSFGSLAKNIQYFGAGTRLSVL.